Listed below are T cell receptor beta chains from one sample, sequenced in a study of CD8 T cells in Susac syndrome. Each CDR3 protein gets one entry after TCRdb re-called the immunoSEQ multiplex PCR reads with MiXCR. The table has around 200,000 distinct CDR3 sequences, about 93% seen once; the top ten hold around 0.14%. Sequencing was done on a sample of CD8+ T cells from PBMCs. The origin of the receptors is a human donor with multiple sclerosis. The CDR3 runs from the conserved cysteine through the conserved F or W. A D gene is named only where the DNA matches it firmly. Part of the rows lack a size; the others show once, few, many or a class for expanded clones.

cdr3_length: 15; clone_size: once; d_call: TRBD2; v_call: TRBV19; j_call: TRBJ2-3; cdr3_nt: TGTGCCAGTAGGACTAGCGGGGGCCAGCCAGATACGCAGTATTTT; cdr3_aa: CASRTSGGQPDTQYF
cdr3_length: 13; clone_size: .; d_call: .; v_call: TRBV12-3/TRBV12-4; j_call: TRBJ2-5; cdr3_nt: TGTGCCAGCAGTACAGGAGTCCAAGAGACCCAGTACTTC; cdr3_aa: CASSTGVQETQYF
cdr3_length: 14; clone_size: .; d_call: .; v_call: TRBV30; j_call: TRBJ1-3; cdr3_nt: TGTGCCGGGTACAGGGATGACTCTGGAAACACCATATATTTT; cdr3_aa: CAGYRDDSGNTIYF
cdr3_length: 15; clone_size: .; d_call: .; v_call: TRBV4-3; j_call: TRBJ2-7; cdr3_nt: TGCGCCAGCAGCCAAGATATGGGGGGATCCTACGAGCAGTACTTC; cdr3_aa: CASSQDMGGSYEQYF
cdr3_length: 14; clone_size: .; d_call: .; v_call: TRBV2; j_call: TRBJ1-5; cdr3_nt: TGTGCCAGCAGGATCGGTACAGGGAATCAGCCCCAGCATTTT; cdr3_aa: CASRIGTGNQPQHF
cdr3_length: 16; clone_size: few; d_call: .; v_call: TRBV4-1; j_call: TRBJ2-5; cdr3_nt: TGCGCCAGCAGCCAAGATCGCGGGCTAGCCATGAGGACCCAGTACTTC; cdr3_aa: CASSQDRGLAMRTQYF
cdr3_length: 13; clone_size: .; d_call: .; v_call: TRBV9; j_call: TRBJ1-2; cdr3_nt: TGTGCCAGCAGGTCCGTAGCTAACTATGGCTACACCTTC; cdr3_aa: CASRSVANYGYTF
cdr3_length: 14; clone_size: .; d_call: .; v_call: TRBV6-5; j_call: TRBJ2-3; cdr3_nt: TGTGCCAGCAGTTTGGGCCGACCCACAGATACGCAGTATTTT; cdr3_aa: CASSLGRPTDTQYF
cdr3_length: 14; clone_size: .; d_call: .; v_call: TRBV23-1; j_call: TRBJ2-7; cdr3_nt: TGCGCCAGAAGTGGTAGCGGATCATCCTACGAGCAGTACTTC; cdr3_aa: CARSGSGSSYEQYF
cdr3_length: 13; clone_size: .; d_call: .; v_call: TRBV6-2/TRBV6-3; j_call: TRBJ2-7; cdr3_nt: TGTGCCAGCAGTGAGGGATTTACCTACGAGCAGTACTTC; cdr3_aa: CASSEGFTYEQYF
cdr3_length: 15; clone_size: .; d_call: .; v_call: TRBV4-3; j_call: TRBJ1-4; cdr3_nt: TGCGCCAGCAGCCAGGGGGGGGCAGGGGCGGAAAAACTGTTTTTT; cdr3_aa: CASSQGGAGAEKLFF
cdr3_length: 12; clone_size: .; d_call: .; v_call: TRBV5-4; j_call: TRBJ1-1; cdr3_nt: TGTGCCAGCAGCTTTACAAACACTGAAGCTTTCTTT; cdr3_aa: CASSFTNTEAFF
cdr3_length: 18; clone_size: .; d_call: TRBD2; v_call: TRBV3-1; j_call: TRBJ2-1; cdr3_nt: TGTGCCAGCAGCCAAACTTCCGGACTAGCGGGGTCCTACAATGAGCAGTTCTTC; cdr3_aa: CASSQTSGLAGSYNEQFF
cdr3_length: 15; clone_size: .; d_call: .; v_call: TRBV27; j_call: TRBJ2-2; cdr3_nt: TGTGCCAGCAGTTTATGGCAGGGGGGGACCGGGGAGCTGTTTTTT; cdr3_aa: CASSLWQGGTGELFF
cdr3_length: 17; clone_size: .; d_call: .; v_call: TRBV12-5; j_call: TRBJ1-1; cdr3_nt: TGTGCTAGTGGTTTCCCTACCCCGTCGGGGGGCGGCACTGAAGCTTTCTTT; cdr3_aa: CASGFPTPSGGGTEAFF
cdr3_length: 12; clone_size: .; d_call: .; v_call: TRBV19; j_call: TRBJ2-1; cdr3_nt: TGTGCCAGTAGTATACACCCTAAGGGATGGTTCTTC; cdr3_aa: CASSIHPKGWFF
cdr3_length: 15; clone_size: once; d_call: .; v_call: TRBV11-2; j_call: TRBJ1-4; cdr3_nt: TGTGCCAGCAGCCTTTATACGAGGGGCAATGAAAAACTGTTTTTT; cdr3_aa: CASSLYTRGNEKLFF
cdr3_length: 19; clone_size: .; d_call: TRBD2; v_call: TRBV20-1; j_call: TRBJ2-7; cdr3_nt: TGCAGTGCTAGCCGAGAGATGGGGGGGACTAGCGGGAGCACGTACGAGCAGTACTTC; cdr3_aa: CSASREMGGTSGSTYEQYF
cdr3_length: 13; clone_size: .; d_call: .; v_call: TRBV24-1; j_call: TRBJ1-1; cdr3_nt: TGTGCCACCAGTGTCGGGGGGAACACTGAAGCTTTCTTT; cdr3_aa: CATSVGGNTEAFF
cdr3_length: 15; clone_size: .; d_call: .; v_call: TRBV19; j_call: TRBJ1-1; cdr3_nt: TGTGCCTGTTCTACAGGGTATGGGTCGAACACTGAAGCTTTCTTT; cdr3_aa: CACSTGYGSNTEAFF
cdr3_length: 14; clone_size: .; d_call: TRBD2; v_call: TRBV10-3; j_call: TRBJ2-5; cdr3_nt: TGTGCCATCAGTGAGCGGGAGGGCCGGGAGACCCAGTACTTC; cdr3_aa: CAISEREGRETQYF
cdr3_length: 14; clone_size: once; d_call: TRBD2; v_call: TRBV9; j_call: TRBJ2-3; cdr3_nt: TGTGCCAGCAGCGTGGCTAGCGGCTCGGATACGCAGTATTTT; cdr3_aa: CASSVASGSDTQYF
cdr3_length: 17; clone_size: .; d_call: .; v_call: TRBV7-9; j_call: TRBJ2-1; cdr3_nt: TGTGCCAGCAGCTTAGAGCGGGTGGACGTTCCCTACAATGAGCAGTTCTTC; cdr3_aa: CASSLERVDVPYNEQFF
cdr3_length: 13; clone_size: .; d_call: .; v_call: TRBV12-3/TRBV12-4; j_call: TRBJ1-2; cdr3_nt: TGTGCCAGCAGTTTAGCCCCCTTATATGGCTACACCTTC; cdr3_aa: CASSLAPLYGYTF
cdr3_length: 15; clone_size: .; d_call: TRBD1; v_call: TRBV3-1; j_call: TRBJ2-7; cdr3_nt: TGTGCCAGCAGCCAAGGGGGTCGGACAGGGCCCGAGCAGTACTTC; cdr3_aa: CASSQGGRTGPEQYF
cdr3_length: 14; clone_size: .; d_call: .; v_call: TRBV7-9; j_call: TRBJ2-3; cdr3_nt: TGTGCCAGCAGCCCCATCGTCCTCACAGATACGCAGTATTTT; cdr3_aa: CASSPIVLTDTQYF
cdr3_length: 15; clone_size: .; d_call: TRBD2; v_call: TRBV7-9; j_call: TRBJ2-7; cdr3_nt: TGTGCCAGCAGCCCCCGGGAGGGGTCTGCCTACGAGCAGTACTTC; cdr3_aa: CASSPREGSAYEQYF
cdr3_length: 15; clone_size: .; d_call: .; v_call: TRBV7-8; j_call: TRBJ2-5; cdr3_nt: TGTGCCAGCAGCATCCTCAGTGGGAGAGGGGAGACCCAGTACTTC; cdr3_aa: CASSILSGRGETQYF
cdr3_length: 15; clone_size: .; d_call: .; v_call: TRBV13; j_call: TRBJ2-3; cdr3_nt: TGTGCCAGCAGCTTAGGCTTGCCTAGCACAGATACGCAGTATTTT; cdr3_aa: CASSLGLPSTDTQYF
cdr3_length: 15; clone_size: .; d_call: .; v_call: TRBV9; j_call: TRBJ2-7; cdr3_nt: TGTGCCAGCAGCGTCGCCAGCGGGTTCTCCTACGAGCAGTACTTC; cdr3_aa: CASSVASGFSYEQYF